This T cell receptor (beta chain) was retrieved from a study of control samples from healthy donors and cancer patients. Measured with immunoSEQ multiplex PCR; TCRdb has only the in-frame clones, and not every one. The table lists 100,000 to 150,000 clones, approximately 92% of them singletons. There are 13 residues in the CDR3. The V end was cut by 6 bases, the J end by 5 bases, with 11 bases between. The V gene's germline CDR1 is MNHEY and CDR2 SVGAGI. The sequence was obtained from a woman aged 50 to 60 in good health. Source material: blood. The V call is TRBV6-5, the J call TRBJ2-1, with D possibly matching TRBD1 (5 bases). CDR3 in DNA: TGTGCCAGCAGGAAGGGGAACAACAATGAGCAGTTCTTC. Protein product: CASRKGNNNEQFF.